Shown below are 21 T cell receptor beta chains from a single sample sequenced in a study of blood T cells in healthy people across ages. Next came a second PCR, run for about 7 to 12 cycles, which used a sample-barcoded 5' primer along with a J-beta primer mix. TCRdb independently ran MiXCR on the 5' RACE reads; one entry per CDR3 protein. The table shows fewer than 2,000,000 distinct CDR3 sequences, with roughly a third occurring only once. Sequenced input: blood. Receptor source: a woman aged 25 to 39 in good health.

The sample holds a few counts of this clonotype. The gene calls are TRBV4-1 and TRBJ2-3; TRBD2 might be the D (6 bases). This CDR3 has 12 residues. Trimming stripped 4 bases from V and 11 bases from J, with 13 bases between. The germline CDR1 and CDR2 sequences are MGHRA and YSYEKL. DNA of the CDR3: TGCGCCAGCAGCCCCCGGACCGGGGGGCAGTATTTT. The encoded protein is CASSPRTGGQYF.

V usage is TRBV7-9 and J usage is TRBJ1-1, with D possibly being TRBD1 (6 bases). The CDR3 runs 18 residues. In germline, CDR1 is SEHNR, CDR2 FQNEAQ (reference sequence). The germline V and J ends were trimmed by 5 bases and 10 bases, with 32 bases remaining between them. CDR3 region: CASSPSDSPLLEILGAFF. The CDR3 nucleotides are TGTGCCAGCAGCCCATCGGACAGCCCGCTCCTGGAAATACTGGGAGCTTTCTTT.

CDR3 protein: CASRTGGIYNEQFF. The CDR3 DNA reads TGTGCCAGCAGGACGGGGGGGATATACAATGAGCAGTTCTTC. The rearrangement joins TRBV28 to TRBJ2-1, with 8 positions matching TRBD2. The CDR3 runs 14 residues. The ends lost 6 bases at V and 4 bases at J; junction bases unmatched: 5. The germline CDR1 and CDR2 sequences are MDHEN and SYDVKM.

This clonotype was seen many times. The chain recombines TRBV29-1 with TRBJ2-7, with D tentatively TRBD1 (6 bases). Deletions cut 0 bases from V and 5 bases from J, with 14 bases between. The CDR3 length is 14 residues. The germline CDR1 and CDR2 sequences are SQVTM and ANQGSEA. In DNA form, the CDR3 reads TGCAGCGTTGAAGATGTCACAGGGATACACGAGCAGTACTTC. Amino acid sequence: CSVEDVTGIHEQYF.

A remark on this clonotype: An end of the junction differs from the germline gene, which may be a read error. V is TRBV10-3 and J is TRBJ2-5; 7 bases agree with TRBD1. This CDR3 region has 14 residues. The germline V gene has CDR1 ENHRY and CDR2 SYGVKD. In DNA, the CDR3 is TGTGCCATCAGTGCAGGAAGGGGGCAAGAGACCCCGTACTTC. As protein: CAISAGRGQETPYF.

This clonotype occurred many times. The chain links TRBV12-3 or TRBV12-4 to TRBJ2-3, with TRBD2 matching 8 bases. Germline trimming cut 5 bases from V and 2 bases from J; bases unmatched to any gene: 9. The CDR3 length is 16 residues. CDR3: CASSPRASGSTDTQYF. The CDR3 bases are TGTGCCAGCAGTCCCAGAGCTAGCGGGTCCACAGATACGCAGTATTTT.

Note on this clonotype: Since a much larger clone is just one base distant, this may be a read error. This sequence joins TRBV4-1 and TRBJ2-3; TRBD2 might be the D (7 bases). The CDR3 runs to 14 residues. Per germline, CDR1 MGHRA and CDR2 YSYEKL. This chain's CDR3 is CASSQRGGSDAQYF. The DNA of the CDR3 is TGCGCCAGCAGCCAACGCGGGGGCTCAGATGCGCAGTATTTT.

The chain joins TRBV15 to TRBJ1-5; D is possibly TRBD1 (6 bases). The CDR3 consists of 18 residues. Trimming removed 4 bases at V and 3 bases at J, with 22 bases between. The germline CDR1 and CDR2 sequences are LNHNV and YYDKDF (reference sequence). In nucleotides, the CDR3 is TGTGCCACCAGCACATCAATGGGGGGGGCCCTATACAATCAGCCCCAGCATTTT. It translates to CATSTSMGGALYNQPQHF. Combining the CDR3 with reference TRBV15 and TRBJ1-5 gives the whole variable domain DAMVIQNPRYQVTQFGKPVTLSCSQTLNHNVMYWYQQKSSQAPKLLFHYYDKDFNNEADTPDNFQSRRPNTSFCFLDIRSPGLGDTAMYLCATSTSMGGALYNQPQHFGDGTRLSIL.

V usage is TRBV28 and J usage is TRBJ2-1, with 7 bases aligning to TRBD1. Trimming at V came to 6 bases and at J to 7 bases, leaving 6 bases not matched to a gene. CDR1 is MDHEN and CDR2 is SYDVKM in the germline V gene. The CDR3 is 13 residues long. The CDR3 reads CASSFGTANEQFF. The CDR3 DNA sequence: TGTGCCAGCAGCTTTGGGACAGCTAATGAGCAGTTCTTC.

The CDR3, as DNA: TGTGCCAGCAGCTCTCGGACAGTGAGCTCCTACGAGCAGTACTTC. This encodes CASSSRTVSSYEQYF. V is TRBV28 and J is TRBJ2-7; D perhaps matches TRBD1 (6 bases). Trimming took 6 bases from V and 0 from J, leaving 15 bases between them. This CDR3 spans 15 amino acids. The germline gives CDR1 MDHEN, CDR2 SYDVKM. Full variable domain (rest looked up from reference TRBV28 and TRBJ2-7): DVKVTQSSRYLVKRTGEKVFLECVQDMDHENMFWYRQDPGLGLRLIYFSYDVKMKEKGDIPEGYSVSREKKERFSLILESASTNQTSMYLCASSSRTVSSYEQYFGPGTRLTVT.

In its sample, this clonotype was seen a few times. The chain is built from TRBV20-1 and TRBJ1-2; D uncertain. Trimming cost V 4 bases and J 4 bases, with 10 bases left between them. Looked up from germline, CDR1 is DFQATT and CDR2 is SNEGSKA (reference sequence). The CDR3 runs 12 residues. CDR3 in amino acids: CSAKGPGYGYTF. CDR3 sequence (DNA): TGCAGTGCTAAAGGACCGGGCTATGGCTACACCTTC.

This clonotype was picked up many times. The chain recombines TRBV15 with TRBJ2-6, with D uncertain. CDR3 size: 14 residues. V lost 4 bases, J lost 0 bases, and 4 bases lay in between. The germline gives CDR1 LNHNV, CDR2 YYDKDF (reference sequence). The CDR3 nucleotides read TGTGCCACCAGCAAGGACTCTGGGGCCAACGTCCTGACTTTC. Translation gives CATSKDSGANVLTF. Using reference TRBV15 and TRBJ2-6 for the parts outside the CDR3, the full variable domain is DAMVIQNPRYQVTQFGKPVTLSCSQTLNHNVMYWYQQKSSQAPKLLFHYYDKDFNNEADTPDNFQSRRPNTSFCFLDIRSPGLGDTAMYLCATSKDSGANVLTFGAGSRLTVL.

Note on this clonotype: At one end, the junction sequence differs from germline, possibly due to a read error. The V and J genes are TRBV5-1 and TRBJ2-5; D ambiguous. Near its end, the DNA agrees better with TRBJ2-7, so the J call may be wrong. Germline values: CDR1 SGHRS, CDR2 YFSETQ. CDR3 length equals 13 residues. The CDR3 DNA reads as TGCGCCAACAGCTTTACGACCCCTCACGAGCAGTACTTC. It codes for CANSFTTPHEQYF.

This clonotype showed up just a few times. The chain employs TRBV12-3 or TRBV12-4 and TRBJ2-5, with TRBD2 matching 10 bases. This CDR3 has 15 residues. V dropped 4 bases and J dropped 5; count of bases not matched to a gene: 7. The CDR3 loop is CASSYKRGGGETQYF. The DNA of the CDR3 is TGTGCCAGCAGTTATAAGCGGGGGGGCGGGGAGACCCAGTACTTC.

Only a few counts were recorded for this clonotype. This chain joins TRBV6-2 or TRBV6-3 and TRBJ2-1; TRBD2 is a possible D gene (6 bases). The CDR3 loop spans 15 amino acids. Trimming took 4 bases from V and 6 from J, leaving 16 bases between them. From germline, CDR1 is MNHEY and CDR2 SVGEGT. Here the CDR3 reads CASSFQRAVGNEQFF. For the CDR3, the DNA is TGTGCCAGCAGTTTCCAGCGGGCCGTGGGCAATGAGCAGTTCTTC.

This clonotype was seen a few times. The chain is built from TRBV20-1 and TRBJ2-5; a possible D gene is TRBD2 (5 bases). There are 14 residues in the CDR3. V was clipped by 5 bases and J by 5 bases, with 18 bases between them. Per germline, CDR1 DFQATT and CDR2 SNEGSKA (reference sequence). The DNA of the CDR3 is TGCAGTGCTGAGGGTGAAGAAGCGGCGGAGACCCAGTACTTC. Encoded protein: CSAEGEEAAETQYF.

V usage is TRBV5-6 and J usage is TRBJ2-3; D gene unclear. From germline, CDR1 is SGHDT and CDR2 YYEEEE. V was trimmed by 2 bases and J by 0 bases, leaving 13 bases between them. This CDR3 has 16 residues. The CDR3 spells CASSFIAYTSTDTQYF. DNA of the CDR3: TGTGCCAGCAGCTTCATAGCCTACACTAGCACAGATACGCAGTATTTT.

This clonotype was counted only a few times. V usage is TRBV5-1 and J usage is TRBJ2-5; D is tentatively TRBD1 or TRBD2 (5 bases each). Germline lookup yields CDR1 SGHRS and CDR2 YFSETQ. The CDR3 loop spans 15 amino acids. Trimming shortened V by 4 bases and J by 5 bases, and 18 bases separated the two germline ends. CDR3 DNA sequence: TGCGCCAGCAGCCCGGAGTTGGGGGTGTATGAGACCCAGTACTTC. The encoded protein is CASSPELGVYETQYF.

This chain links TRBV5-8 with TRBJ2-1; D possibly corresponds to TRBD1 (5 bases). V was trimmed by 0 bases and J by 3 bases, leaving 13 bases between them. CDR1 and CDR2 (germline): SGHTS, YDEGEE. This CDR3 comprises 16 residues. CDR3 nucleotides: TGTGCCAGCAGCTTGGTGTCAGGGTCTTTCTACAATGAGCAGTTCTTC. Protein sequence: CASSLVSGSFYNEQFF.

This chain uses TRBV6-1 with TRBJ2-7; 7 positions agree with TRBD1. The V segment lost 4 bases and the J segment 7 bases; nucleotides outside the gene matches: 10. Germline assignment: CDR1 MNHNS and CDR2 SASEGT. This CDR3 has 14 residues. CDR3 amino acids: CASSAVRGLYEQYF. The CDR3 DNA is TGTGCCAGCAGTGCGGTGAGGGGGCTGTATGAGCAGTACTTC.

The sample holds a few counts of this clonotype. The gene calls are TRBV7-2 and TRBJ1-4; D remains ambiguous. CDR3 size: 14 residues. V dropped 2 bases and J dropped 0 bases, with 4 bases sitting between them. From germline, CDR1 is SGHTA and CDR2 FQGNSA. CDR3: CASSLMATNEKLFF. Written as DNA, the CDR3 is TGTGCCAGCAGCTTAATGGCAACTAATGAAAAACTGTTTTTT.